What follows are 15 T cell receptor beta chains derived from one specimen sequenced in a study of T cell responses to AZD1222 COVID-19 vaccine. The data were produced by immunoSEQ multiplex PCR, yet TCRdb's version contains in-frame clones alone and is incomplete. Of around 150,000 clones listed, around 93% are singletons. This specimen consisted of peripheral blood, obtained 28 days after the second AZD1222 dose. These receptors were taken from an adult who received the AZD1222 COVID-19 vaccine.

The chain uses TRBV6-4 and TRBJ2-3; 7 bases agree with TRBD1. The CDR3 runs 14 residues. Per germline, CDR1 MRHNA and CDR2 SNTAGT. J gave up 2 bases and V 4 bases, and 3 bases lay outside the gene matches. CDR3 region: CASSGTGATDTQYF. CDR3 nucleotides: TGTGCCAGCAGTGGTACAGGGGCCACAGATACGCAGTATTTT.

The chain recombines TRBV6-5 with TRBJ2-7; 9 bases agree with TRBD1. Germline trimming cut 2 bases from V and 4 bases from J; bases unmatched to any gene: 6. The CDR3 is 15 amino acids. Germline values: CDR1 MNHEY, CDR2 SVGAGI. CDR3 bases: TGTGCCAGCAGTTACAGCTCAGGACAGGGGTACGAGCAGTACTTC. Residues: CASSYSSGQGYEQYF.

V is TRBV6-7 and J is TRBJ1-3, with a tentative D call TRBD1 (6 bases). TRBV6-7 is recorded as an ORF, its role being uncertain. Trimming pared 10 bases from V and 7 bases from J, leaving 23 bases between. The CDR3 totals 15 residues. The chain's CDR3 is CATITNREIYNTIYF. Written as DNA, the CDR3 is TGTGCCACCATAACGAACAGGGAGATTTATAACACCATATATTTT.

This clone has a single count. The genes are TRBV11-3 and TRBJ2-3, with D tentatively TRBD1 (5 bases). This CDR3 is built from 13 residues. The germline gives CDR1 SGHNT, CDR2 YENEEA. The germline V and J ends were trimmed by 5 bases and 2 bases, with 8 bases remaining between them. The DNA of the CDR3 is TGTGCCAGCAGCGAGGACACCACAGATACGCAGTATTTT. It specifies CASSEDTTDTQYF.

The genes are TRBV18 and TRBJ2-7; 11 positions agree with TRBD1. The CDR3 consists of 16 residues. The germline V gene encodes CDR1 KGHSH and CDR2 LQKENI. Trimming at V came to 3 bases and at J to 3 bases, leaving 7 bases not matched to a gene. The CDR3 spells CASSPAGQGEVYEQYF. As DNA, the CDR3 is TGTGCCAGCTCACCCGCGGGACAGGGGGAGGTCTACGAGCAGTACTTC.

This sequence joins TRBV7-2 and TRBJ2-2; the D call may be TRBD1 or TRBD2 (5 bases each). Germline loops: CDR1 SGHTA, CDR2 FQGNSA. The ends were cut back, 2 bases at V and 6 bases at J, with 10 bases in the middle. The CDR3 sequence is 14 residues long. In DNA, the CDR3 is TGTGCCAGCAGCTTAAGGCAGGGAGCCGGGGAGCTGTTTTTT. Protein product: CASSLRQGAGELFF.

The rearrangement joins TRBV19 to TRBJ1-1; D is undetermined. Germline V CDR1 and CDR2: LNHDA, SQIVND (reference sequence). The CDR3 runs to 14 residues. Trimming took 3 bases from V and 1 from J, leaving 9 bases between them. The CDR3 is CASSIGGRNTEAFF. The CDR3 bases are TGTGCCAGTAGTATCGGCGGGAGGAACACTGAAGCTTTCTTT.

The V gene is TRBV11-2, the J gene TRBJ2-7; no definite D call. V was shortened by 5 bases and J by 7 bases, with 15 bases between the two germline ends. The CDR3 is 13 residues long. CDR1 and CDR2 from the germline V gene are SGHAT and FQNNGV. The CDR3 reads CASSVSARREQYF. The CDR3 DNA reads TGTGCCAGCAGCGTCTCAGCCCGGCGGGAGCAGTACTTC.

The CDR3 coding sequence is TGTGCCAGCAGCTTATGGGGCTCTGGAAACACCATATATTTT. Protein sequence: CASSLWGSGNTIYF. The gene calls are TRBV5-6 and TRBJ1-3; D is unclear. V lost 2 bases to trimming and J lost 0 bases, with 6 bases between them. The germline CDR1 and CDR2 sequences are SGHDT and YYEEEE. The CDR3 is made up of 14 amino acids. Supplemented by reference TRBV5-6 and TRBJ1-3, the full variable domain reads DAGVTQSPTHLIKTRGQQVTLRCSPKSGHDTVSWYQQALGQGPQFIFQYYEEEERQRGNFPDRFSGHQFPNYSSELNVNALLLGDSALYLCASSLWGSGNTIYFGEGSWLTVV.

The chain uses TRBV30 and TRBJ2-3; possibly TRBD2 for D (5 bases). The germline V gene encodes CDR1 GTSNPN and CDR2 SVGIG (reference sequence). This CDR3 is built from 13 residues. Trimming pared 4 bases from V and 6 bases from J, leaving 14 bases between. The CDR3 region is CAWNRGVGDTQYF. The CDR3 nucleotides are TGTGCCTGGAACCGGGGAGTGGGGGATACGCAGTATTTT.

J is TRBJ1-4 and V is TRBV7-2, with 7 bases that match TRBD1. The junction had 8 bases not matched to a gene; V was cut back by 2 bases and J by 2 bases. CDR3 length: 17 residues. Per germline, CDR1 SGHTA and CDR2 FQGNSA. The CDR3 DNA reads as TGTGCCAGCAGCTTAACCGGTCCGGGACAGACTAATGAAAAACTGTTTTTT. Residues: CASSLTGPGQTNEKLFF.

This clone has only a few counts. V is TRBV6-2 or TRBV6-3 and J is TRBJ1-2; TRBD1 is a possible D gene (6 bases). The CDR3 consists of 13 residues. The V end was cut by 4 bases, the J end by 6 bases, with 12 bases between. Germline V gene sequence: CDR1 MNHEY, CDR2 SVGEGT. CDR3 DNA sequence: TGTGCCAGCAGTTCCCAAGGACAGAATGGCTACACCTTC. Its protein is CASSSQGQNGYTF.

This sequence joins TRBV20-1 and TRBJ1-2, with D maybe TRBD1 (5 bases). This CDR3 contains 13 residues. Per the germline V gene, CDR1 is DFQATT and CDR2 is SNEGSKA (reference sequence). Trimming left V 3 bases short and J 2 bases short, with 10 bases between. CDR3: CSASTRDNYGYTF. CDR3 bases: TGCAGTGCTAGTACCCGGGACAACTATGGCTACACCTTC.

The rearrangement uses TRBV9 and TRBJ1-2; no definite D call. The CDR3 is 13 residues long. Germline V lookup: CDR1 SGDLS, CDR2 YYNGEE. With 4 bases removed from V and 3 bases from J, the gap between germline ends came to 10 bases. CDR3 sequence reads: CASSISSDYGYTF. The CDR3 DNA is TGTGCCAGCAGCATTTCAAGTGACTATGGCTACACCTTC.

V and J are TRBV12-5 and TRBJ2-5, with a possible D match to TRBD2 (6 bases). The germline CDR1 and CDR2 sequences are LGHNT and FRNRAP. Trimming cost V 6 bases and J 1 base, with 15 bases left between them. The CDR3 has 15 amino acids. Here the CDR3 reads CASGSGTHTQETQYF. The CDR3 DNA reads TGTGCTAGTGGCTCCGGGACTCATACCCAAGAGACCCAGTACTTC.